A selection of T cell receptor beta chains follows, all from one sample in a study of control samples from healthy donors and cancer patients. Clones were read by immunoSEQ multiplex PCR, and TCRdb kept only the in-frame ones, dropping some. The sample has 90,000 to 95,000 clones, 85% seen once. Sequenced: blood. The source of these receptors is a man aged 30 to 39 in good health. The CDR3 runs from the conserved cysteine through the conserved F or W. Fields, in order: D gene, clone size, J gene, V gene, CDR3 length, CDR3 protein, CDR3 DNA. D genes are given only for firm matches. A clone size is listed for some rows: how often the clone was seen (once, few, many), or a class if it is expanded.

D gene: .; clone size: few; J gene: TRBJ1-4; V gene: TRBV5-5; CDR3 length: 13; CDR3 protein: CASSLASREKLFF; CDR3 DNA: TGTGCCAGCAGCTTGGCCTCGAGGGAAAAACTGTTTTTT
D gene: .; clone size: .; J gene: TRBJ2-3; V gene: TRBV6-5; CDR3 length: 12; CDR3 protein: CASRLGTDTQYF; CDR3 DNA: TGTGCCAGCCGCCTGGGCACAGATACGCAGTATTTT
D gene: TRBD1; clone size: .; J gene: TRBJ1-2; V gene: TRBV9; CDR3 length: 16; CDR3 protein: CASSGMGDRTNYGYTF; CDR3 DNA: TGTGCCAGCAGCGGCATGGGGGACAGAACCAACTATGGCTACACCTTC
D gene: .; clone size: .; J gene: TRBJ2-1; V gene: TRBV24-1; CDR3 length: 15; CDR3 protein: CATSDPWTASNEQFF; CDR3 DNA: TGTGCCACCAGTGATCCCTGGACAGCTTCCAATGAGCAGTTCTTC
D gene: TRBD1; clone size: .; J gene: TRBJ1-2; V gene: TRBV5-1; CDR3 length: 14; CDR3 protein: CASSLDGQGDGYTF; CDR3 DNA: TGCGCCAGCAGCTTGGACGGCCAGGGGGACGGCTACACCTTC
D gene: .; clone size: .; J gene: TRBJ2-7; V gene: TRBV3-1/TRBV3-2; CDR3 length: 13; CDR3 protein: CASSLYQSNEQYF; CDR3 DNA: TGTGCCAGCAGCCTCTATCAATCGAACGAGCAGTACTTC
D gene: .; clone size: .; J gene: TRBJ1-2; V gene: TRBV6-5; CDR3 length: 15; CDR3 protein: CASSPHGRARYGYTF; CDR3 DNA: TGTGCCAGCAGTCCCCACGGCAGGGCTCGCTATGGCTACACCTTC
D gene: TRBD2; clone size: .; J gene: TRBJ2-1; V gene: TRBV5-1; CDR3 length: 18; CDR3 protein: CASRHGTSGGLSYNEQFF; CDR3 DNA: TGCGCCAGCCGACATGGGACTAGCGGGGGACTCTCCTACAATGAGCAGTTCTTC
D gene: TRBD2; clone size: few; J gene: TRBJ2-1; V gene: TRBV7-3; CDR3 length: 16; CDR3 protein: CASSPGTSGGANEQFF; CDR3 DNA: TGTGCCAGCAGCCCCGGGACTAGCGGGGGGGCAAATGAGCAGTTCTTC
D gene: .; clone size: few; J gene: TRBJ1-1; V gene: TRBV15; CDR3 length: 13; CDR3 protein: CATSPARNTEAFF; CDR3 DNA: TGTGCCACCAGCCCTGCACGGAACACTGAAGCTTTCTTT
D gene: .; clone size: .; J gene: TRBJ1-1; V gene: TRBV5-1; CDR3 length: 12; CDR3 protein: CASSLGTSEAFF; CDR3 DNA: TGCGCCAGCAGCTTGGGGACAAGTGAAGCTTTCTTT
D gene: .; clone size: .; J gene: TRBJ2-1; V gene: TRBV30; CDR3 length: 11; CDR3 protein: CAFQDANEQFF; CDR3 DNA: TGTGCCTTCCAGGACGCCAACGAGCAGTTCTTC
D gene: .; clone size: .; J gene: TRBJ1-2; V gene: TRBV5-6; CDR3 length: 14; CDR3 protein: CASSFSLVGGGYTF; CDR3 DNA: TGTGCCAGCAGCTTCAGTCTAGTTGGTGGTGGCTACACCTTC
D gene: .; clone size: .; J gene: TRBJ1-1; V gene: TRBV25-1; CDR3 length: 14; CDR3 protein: CASSDGFRGSGAFF; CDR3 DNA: TGTGCCAGCAGCGACGGTTTCCGGGGCTCGGGAGCTTTCTTT
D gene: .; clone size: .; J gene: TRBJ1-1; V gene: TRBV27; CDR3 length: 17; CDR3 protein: CASRALREDRVHTEAFF; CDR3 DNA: TGTGCCAGCAGGGCCCTTAGGGAGGACCGGGTCCACACTGAAGCCTTCTTT
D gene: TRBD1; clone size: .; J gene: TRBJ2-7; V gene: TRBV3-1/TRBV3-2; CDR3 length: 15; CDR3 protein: CASSYDVGTVGEQYF; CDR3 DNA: TGTGCCAGCAGCTACGATGTCGGGACAGTGGGAGAGCAGTACTTC
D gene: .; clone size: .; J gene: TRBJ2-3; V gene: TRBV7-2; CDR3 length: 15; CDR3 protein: CASSFMSAFTDTQYF; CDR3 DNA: TGTGCCAGCAGCTTTATGTCGGCGTTCACAGATACGCAGTATTTT
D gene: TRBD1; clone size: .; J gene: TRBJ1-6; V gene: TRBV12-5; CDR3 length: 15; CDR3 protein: CASGLVPGGSSPLHF; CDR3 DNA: TGTGCTAGTGGTTTGGTACCAGGGGGATCTTCACCCCTCCACTTT
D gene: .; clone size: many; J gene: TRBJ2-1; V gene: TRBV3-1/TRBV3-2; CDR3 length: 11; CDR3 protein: CASSQYYEQFF; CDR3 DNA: TGTGCCAGCAGCCAGTACTATGAGCAGTTCTTC
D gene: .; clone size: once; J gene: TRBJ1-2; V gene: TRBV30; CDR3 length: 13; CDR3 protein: CAWSRTGNYGYTF; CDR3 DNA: TGTGCCTGGAGTCGAACAGGGAACTATGGCTACACCTTC
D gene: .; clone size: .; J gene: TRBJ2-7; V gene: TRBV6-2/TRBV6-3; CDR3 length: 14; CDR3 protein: CASNPQGSSYEQYF; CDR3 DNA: TGTGCCAGCAACCCACAGGGAAGCTCCTACGAGCAGTACTTC
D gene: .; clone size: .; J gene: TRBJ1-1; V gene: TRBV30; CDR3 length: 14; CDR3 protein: CAWSGGATGTEAFF; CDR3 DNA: TGTGCCTGGAGCGGGGGGGCCACTGGCACTGAAGCTTTCTTT
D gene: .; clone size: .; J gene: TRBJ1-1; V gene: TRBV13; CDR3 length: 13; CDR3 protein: CASSPGSGTEAFF; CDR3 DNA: TGTGCCAGCAGCCCGGGTTCCGGCACTGAAGCTTTCTTT
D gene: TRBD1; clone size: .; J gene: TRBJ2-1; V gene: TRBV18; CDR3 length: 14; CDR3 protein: CASSRDSTYNEQFF; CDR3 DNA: TGTGCCAGCTCTCGGGACAGCACCTACAATGAGCAGTTCTTC
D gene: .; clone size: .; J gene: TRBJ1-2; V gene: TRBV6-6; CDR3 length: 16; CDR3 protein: CASSYVLGSGLAGYTF; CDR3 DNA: TGTGCCAGCAGTTATGTCCTCGGGAGCGGGCTCGCTGGCTACACCTTC
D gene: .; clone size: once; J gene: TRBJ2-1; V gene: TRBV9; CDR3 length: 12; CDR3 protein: CASSVPGQEKFF; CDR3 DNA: TGTGCCAGCAGCGTCCCGGGACAAGAAAAGTTCTTC
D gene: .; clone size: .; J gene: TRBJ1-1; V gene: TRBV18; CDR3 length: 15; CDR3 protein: CASSPRPGRTEDAFF; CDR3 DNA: TGTGCCAGCTCCCCGAGACCAGGTAGGACCGAAGACGCTTTCTTT
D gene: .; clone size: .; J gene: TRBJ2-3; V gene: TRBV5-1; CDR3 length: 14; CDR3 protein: CASSWGFGTDTQYF; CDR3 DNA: TGCGCCAGCAGCTGGGGGTTTGGCACAGATACGCAGTATTTT
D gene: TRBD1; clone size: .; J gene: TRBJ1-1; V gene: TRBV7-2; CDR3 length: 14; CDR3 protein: CASSIDRGNTEAFF; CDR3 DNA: TGTGCCAGCAGCATCGACAGGGGGAACACTGAAGCTTTCTTT
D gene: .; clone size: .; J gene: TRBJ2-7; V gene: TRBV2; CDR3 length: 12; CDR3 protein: CASRSGSYEQYF; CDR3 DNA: TGTGCCAGCAGGTCCGGCTCGTACGAGCAGTACTTC
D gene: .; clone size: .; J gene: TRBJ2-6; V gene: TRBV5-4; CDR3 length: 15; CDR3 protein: CASSLEGTGANVLTF; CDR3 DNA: TGTGCCAGCAGCTTGGAGGGGACTGGGGCCAACGTCCTGACTTTC
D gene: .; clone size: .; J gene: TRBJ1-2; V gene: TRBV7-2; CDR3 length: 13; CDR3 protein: CASSLWDTYGYTF; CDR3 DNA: TGTGCCAGCAGCTTATGGGACACCTATGGCTACACCTTC
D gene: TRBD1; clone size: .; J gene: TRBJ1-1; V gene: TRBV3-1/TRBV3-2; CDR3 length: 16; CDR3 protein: CASSQDYPGGWTEAFF; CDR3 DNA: TGTGCCAGCAGCCAAGATTACCCAGGGGGCTGGACTGAAGCTTTCTTT
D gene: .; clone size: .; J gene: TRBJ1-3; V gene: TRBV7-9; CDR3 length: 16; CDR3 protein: CASSLSLRLVGNTIYF; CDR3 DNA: TGTGCCAGCAGCTTATCTCTCCGCCTCGTTGGAAACACCATATATTTT
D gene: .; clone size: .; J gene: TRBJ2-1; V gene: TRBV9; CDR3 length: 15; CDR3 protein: CASSVDPGQFDEQFF; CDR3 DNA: TGTGCCAGCAGCGTAGACCCAGGTCAGTTTGATGAGCAGTTCTTC
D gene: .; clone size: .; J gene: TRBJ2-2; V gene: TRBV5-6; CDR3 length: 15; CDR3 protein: CASSLLPGQTGELFF; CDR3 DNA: TGTGCCAGCAGCTTGTTGCCGGGACAAACCGGGGAGCTGTTTTTT
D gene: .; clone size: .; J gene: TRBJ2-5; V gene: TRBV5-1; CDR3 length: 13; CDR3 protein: CASSFSGQETQYF; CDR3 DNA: TGCGCCAGCAGCTTCAGTGGGCAAGAGACCCAGTACTTC
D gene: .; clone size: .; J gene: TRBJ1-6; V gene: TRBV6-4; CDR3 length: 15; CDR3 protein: CASSQLGGWGSPLHF; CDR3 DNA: TGTGCCAGCAGCCAACTCGGAGGGTGGGGTTCACCCCTCCACTTT
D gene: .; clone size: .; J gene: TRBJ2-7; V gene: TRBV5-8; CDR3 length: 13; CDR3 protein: CASSLGGGSEQYF; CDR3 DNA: TGTGCCAGCAGCTTGGGAGGGGGTTCCGAGCAGTACTTC
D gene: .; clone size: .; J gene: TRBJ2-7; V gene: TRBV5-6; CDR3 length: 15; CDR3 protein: CASSLSQGIGYEQYF; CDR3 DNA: TGTGCCAGCAGCTTGTCACAGGGAATTGGATACGAGCAGTACTTC
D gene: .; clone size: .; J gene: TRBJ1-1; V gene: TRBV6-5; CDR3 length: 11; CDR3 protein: CASSPGREAFF; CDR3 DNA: TGTGCCAGCAGTCCAGGGCGGGAAGCTTTCTTT
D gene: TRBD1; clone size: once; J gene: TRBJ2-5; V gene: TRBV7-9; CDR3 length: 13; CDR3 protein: CASSRTGKETQYF; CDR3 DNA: TGTGCCAGCAGCAGGACAGGGAAAGAGACCCAGTACTTC
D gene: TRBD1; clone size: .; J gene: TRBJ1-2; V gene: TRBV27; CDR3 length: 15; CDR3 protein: CASSLGQGSGYGYTF; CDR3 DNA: TGTGCCAGCAGTTTAGGACAGGGCTCAGGCTATGGCTACACCTTC
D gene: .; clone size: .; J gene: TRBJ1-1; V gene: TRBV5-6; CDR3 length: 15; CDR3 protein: CASGNRVDLDTEAFF; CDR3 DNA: TGTGCCAGCGGGAACCGGGTCGACTTGGACACTGAAGCTTTCTTT
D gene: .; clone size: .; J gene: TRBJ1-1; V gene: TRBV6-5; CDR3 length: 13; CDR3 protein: CASSQIFTGEAFF; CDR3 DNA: TGTGCCAGCAGTCAGATCTTTACAGGGGAAGCTTTCTTT
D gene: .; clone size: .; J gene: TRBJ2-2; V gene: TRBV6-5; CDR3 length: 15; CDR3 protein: CASSLTGGRTGELFF; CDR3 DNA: TGTGCCAGCAGTTTAACGGGGGGCCGAACCGGGGAGCTGTTTTTT
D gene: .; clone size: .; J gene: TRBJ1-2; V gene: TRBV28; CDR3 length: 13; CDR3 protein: CASSFRGIGGYTF; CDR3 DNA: TGTGCCAGCAGTTTCCGGGGGATAGGTGGCTACACCTTC